One T cell receptor beta chain is described in this entry. The antigen this receptor binds is unknown. No base-level quality is on record; no much larger clone is a single base apart. The data were taken from a study of chemoradiotherapy in HPV16-positive cancers (dated by TCRdb to between 2021 and 2023). Looking at the study overall: Candidate HPV-specific T-cell clones and common TCR motifs were defined through functional T-cell assays on cells from two HPV16-positive patients. The study asked whether T-cell immunity to the HPV oncoproteins E6 and E7 changes during chemoradiotherapy and whether this immunity affects survival. TCR repertoires from over 75 patients with HPV-related cancers were then used to track the candidate HPV-specific TCRs and motifs. The research as a whole found: The survival association was reported for HPV16-positive patients, and the functional definition of HPV-specific T cells was derived from only a couple of HPV16-positive patients. Among HPV16-positive patients, expansion of HPV-responsive T cells during chemoradiotherapy was associated with better recurrence-free survival. Expansion of candidate HPV-specific clones and E7-related TCR motifs was observed in the tumor microenvironment during treatment, whereas no such expansion was observed for non-HPV-specific T cells.

Between the V and J ends, shortened by 6 bases and 7 bases respectively, the junction contains 9 bases. The germline V gene supplies CDR1 SGHTA and CDR2 FQGNSA. Spanning cysteine to phenylalanine, the CDR3 consists of 12 amino acids. Only CDR3 DNA remains: 36 bases, in frame from the first base. Library preparation used the immunoSEQ multiplex PCR assay. TCRdb's version of the immuneACCESS table is confined to in-frame rearrangements and falls short of the full clone set. An unresolved V gene accounts for under half of the shortfall where checked; the remainder is of unknown origin. The sample records about 8,100 clones, 71% of which are singletons. 20% to 25% of the sample comes from the top ten. Repertoires were sampled repeatedly over the course of chemoradiotherapy so that clonal expansion in the tumor microenvironment could be followed.

The chain was built from TRBV7-2 and TRBJ2-2; the best D guess is TRBD2, with 6 bases matching. Specimen collection occurred from a patient who underwent chemoradiotherapy. This clonotype was sampled from a human donor with HPV-associated anogenital cancer. The CDR3 region: CASRGGGGELFF. The nucleotides read TGTGCCAGCAGGGGGGGAGGCGGGGAGCTGTTTTTT.